This T cell receptor (beta chain) emerged from a study of blood T cell repertoires in COVID-19. Overall study: T cells, B-cell-depleted T cells, or PBMCs supplied cDNA or gDNA.

Original methodology: By means of reference gene primer amplification, nucleated cell counts were estimated. The protocol was immunoSEQ multiplex PCR, while the TCRdb copy is restricted to in-frame clones and leaves out a portion. V and J calls and clone size are as listed in that table; D and trimming were resolved from the DNA. The sample comprises 450,000 to 500,000 clones, 70% to 90% of which are singletons, and 8.3% rests with the top ten. The CDR3 is made up of 15 amino acids. From germline, CDR1 is SNHLY and CDR2 FYNNEI. The V and J ends lost 7 bases and 1 base respectively, with 13 bases between them. Grouping used clinical history reported by participants in a survey and questionnaire. In Cohort 3, a recovered donor had either two negative PCRs, clearance, or symptom resolution. This clone was seen only once.

This sequence originates from a woman in her sixties or seventies who had recovered from COVID-19. V is TRBV2 and J is TRBJ2-2, with D perhaps matching TRBD1 (6 bases). Sequenced input: PBMCs or T cells enriched from blood (not recorded which). The CDR3 spells CASKWPQGNTGELFF. The CDR3 nucleotides read TGTGCCAGCAAATGGCCACAGGGGAACACCGGGGAGCTGTTTTTT.